Presented here are 14 T cell receptor beta chains from one specimen sequenced in a study of blood T cell repertoires in COVID-19. Some clones are missing from TCRdb's copy, which holds only in-frame ones; the method was immunoSEQ multiplex PCR. The data hold 250,000 to 300,000 clones, with about 90% observed a single time. The sequenced sample was PBMCs or T cells enriched from blood (not recorded which). The source of these receptors is a woman between 55 and 75 years old who had recovered from COVID-19.

This sequence joins TRBV19 and TRBJ1-1, with a weak D call TRBD1 (5 bases). This CDR3 has 12 amino acids. The V gene's germline CDR1 is LNHDA and CDR2 SQIVND (reference sequence). With 5 bases removed from V and 7 bases from J, the gap between germline ends came to 11 bases. This CDR3 reads CASSPTGSEAFF. In DNA form, the CDR3 reads TGTGCCAGTAGTCCAACAGGCAGTGAAGCTTTCTTT.

The V gene is TRBV3-1 (or the pseudogene TRBV3-2), the J gene TRBJ2-7; TRBD1 agrees at 10 bases. The V and J ends lost 0 bases and 0 bases, in that order; junction bases with no gene match: 5. The V gene's germline CDR1 is LGHDT and CDR2 YNNKEL (reference sequence). CDR3 size: 17 residues. CDR3 sequence reads: CASSQDRGQGTSYEQYF. The CDR3 nucleotides read TGTGCCAGCAGCCAAGATAGGGGACAGGGGACCTCCTACGAGCAGTACTTC.

CDR3 coding DNA: TGTGCCAGCAGCATACTAGCGGGTTCCTACAATGAGCAGTTCTTC. As protein: CASSILAGSYNEQFF. The J gene is TRBJ2-1, the V gene TRBV7-2, with TRBD2 identical over 9 bases. Germline assignment: CDR1 SGHTA and CDR2 FQGNSA. This CDR3 spans 15 amino acids. V lost 5 bases, J lost 1 base, and 3 bases stayed unmatched.

The chain joins TRBV11-2 to TRBJ2-1; 7 bases are a match to TRBD2. The germline gives CDR1 SGHAT, CDR2 FQNNGV. The CDR3 has 17 amino acids. Trimming at V came to 7 bases and at J to 1 base, leaving 13 bases not matched to a gene. CDR3 nucleotide sequence: TGTGCCAGCATCCCCACCGACGGCGGGGGATCCTACAATGAGCAGTTCTTC. Translation: CASIPTDGGGSYNEQFF.

This CDR3 is CSASEGQGADTQYF. The CDR3, as DNA: TGCAGTGCTAGTGAGGGGCAAGGTGCGGATACGCAGTATTTT. The chain couples TRBV20-1 to TRBJ2-3; D tentatively fits TRBD1 or TRBD2 (5 bases each). Trimming took 3 bases from V and 6 from J, leaving 16 bases between them. The CDR3 loop spans 14 amino acids. CDR1 and CDR2 (germline): DFQATT, SNEGSKA (reference sequence).

The chain combines TRBV10-3 with TRBJ2-7, with TRBD2 matching 9 bases. CDR3 length: 17 residues. V lost 3 bases to trimming and J lost 6 bases; unmatched junction nucleotides: 15. Germline-derived CDR1 and CDR2 are ENHRY and SYGVKD. CDR3 nucleotides: TGTGCCATCAGTGACCCCATGAGGGGCGGGGGGGCCTCCGAGCAGTACTTC. This encodes CAISDPMRGGGASEQYF.

The chain joins TRBV6-5 to TRBJ2-1; TRBD2 matches at 7 bases. The CDR3 covers 14 residues. Per the germline V gene, CDR1 is MNHEY and CDR2 is SVGAGI. Trimming removed 7 bases from V and 8 bases from J; junction bases left unmatched: 11. The CDR3: CASNPAGSRDEQFF. The DNA for the CDR3 is TGTGCCAGCAATCCAGCGGGGTCCCGGGATGAGCAGTTCTTC.

This clone has only one observation. The chain carries TRBV6-4 and TRBJ2-3, with 7 bases aligning to TRBD1. This CDR3 has 14 amino acids. V shed 2 bases, J shed 1 base, and the junction held 0 bases outside the gene matches. From germline, CDR1 is MRHNA and CDR2 SNTAGT. The CDR3 here is CASSDDRGTDTQYF. CDR3 DNA: TGTGCCAGCAGTGACGACAGGGGCACAGATACGCAGTATTTT.

The genes are TRBV29-1 and TRBJ1-1, with D possibly being TRBD1 (5 bases). This CDR3 spans 14 amino acids. With 1 base removed from V and 4 bases from J, the gap between germline ends came to 13 bases. Germline values: CDR1 SQVTM, CDR2 ANQGSEA. This chain's CDR3 is CSVEGWGPTTEAFF. The CDR3 DNA reads TGCAGCGTTGAAGGATGGGGCCCGACCACTGAAGCTTTCTTT.

The J gene is TRBJ1-6, the V gene TRBV28; 9 bases line up with TRBD1. Germline V gene sequence: CDR1 MDHEN, CDR2 SYDVKM. There are 15 residues in the CDR3. V shed 5 bases, J shed 7 bases, and the junction held 6 bases outside the gene matches. The CDR3 DNA sequence: TGTGCCAGCAGTCCACAGGGGGCTTTCAATTCACCCCTCCACTTT. The encoded protein is CASSPQGAFNSPLHF.

This rearrangement joins TRBV29-1 to TRBJ1-4; no firm D call. The germline V gene has CDR1 SQVTM and CDR2 ANQGSEA. The CDR3 spans 11 residues. V lost 7 bases and J 4 bases, leaving 7 bases between the germline ends. The CDR3, as DNA: TGCAGCGCCGACATTAATGAAAAACTGTTTTTT. It codes for CSADINEKLFF.

The chain carries TRBV30 and TRBJ1-3, with no clear D. V gave up 3 bases and J gave up 0 bases, with 9 bases separating them. The CDR3 runs 14 residues. CDR1 is GTSNPN, CDR2 SVGIG, per germline (reference sequence). The CDR3 protein is CAWRYGSSGNTIYF. The CDR3 coding sequence is TGTGCCTGGAGATACGGGAGCTCTGGAAACACCATATATTTT.

This chain connects TRBV27 to TRBJ2-7; D is unresolved. Germline CDR1 reads MNHEY; CDR2 reads SMNVEV (reference sequence). Trimming cost V 6 bases and J 7 bases, with 10 bases left between them. The CDR3 is 11 amino acids. The CDR3 DNA reads TGTGCCAGCAGCCCAGGAAGGGAGCAGTACTTC. Its protein is CASSPGREQYF.

This sequence joins TRBV27 and TRBJ2-4; tentative D call: TRBD1 (6 bases). Germline values: CDR1 MNHEY, CDR2 SMNVEV (reference sequence). The CDR3 spans 16 residues. V dropped 5 bases and J dropped 6 bases, with 20 bases sitting between them. The chain's CDR3 is CASSADSVRQLNIQYF. CDR3 DNA: TGTGCCAGCAGTGCGGACAGTGTCCGGCAACTAAACATTCAGTACTTC.